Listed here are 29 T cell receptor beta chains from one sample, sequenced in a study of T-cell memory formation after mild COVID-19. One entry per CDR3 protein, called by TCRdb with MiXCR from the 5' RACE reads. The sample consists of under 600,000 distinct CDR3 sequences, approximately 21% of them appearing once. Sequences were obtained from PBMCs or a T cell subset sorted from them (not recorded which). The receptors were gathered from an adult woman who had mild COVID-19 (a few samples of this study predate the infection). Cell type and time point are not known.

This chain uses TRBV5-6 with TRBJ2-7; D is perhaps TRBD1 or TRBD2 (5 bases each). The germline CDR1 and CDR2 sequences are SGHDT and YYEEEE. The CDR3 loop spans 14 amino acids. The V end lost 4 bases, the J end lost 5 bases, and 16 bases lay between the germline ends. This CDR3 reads CASSPRGAGNEQYF. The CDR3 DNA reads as TGTGCCAGCAGCCCGAGAGGGGCAGGGAACGAGCAGTACTTC.

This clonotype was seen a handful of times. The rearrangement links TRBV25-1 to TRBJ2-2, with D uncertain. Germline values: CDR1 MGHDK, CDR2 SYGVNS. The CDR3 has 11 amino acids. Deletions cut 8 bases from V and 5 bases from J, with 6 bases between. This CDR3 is CASGPTGELFF. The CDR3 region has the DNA TGTGCCAGCGGGCCTACCGGGGAGCTGTTTTTT.

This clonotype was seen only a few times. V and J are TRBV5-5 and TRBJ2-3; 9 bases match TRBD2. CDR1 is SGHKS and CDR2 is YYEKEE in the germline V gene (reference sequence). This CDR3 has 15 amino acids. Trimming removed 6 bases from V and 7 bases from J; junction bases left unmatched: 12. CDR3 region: CASTFRSSGRYTQYF. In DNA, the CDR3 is TGTGCCAGCACCTTCCGGTCCAGCGGGAGGTATACGCAGTATTTT.

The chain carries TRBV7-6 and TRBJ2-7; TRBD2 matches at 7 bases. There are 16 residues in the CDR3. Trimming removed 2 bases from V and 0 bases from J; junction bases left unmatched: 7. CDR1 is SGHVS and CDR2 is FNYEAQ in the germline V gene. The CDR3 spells CASSLSWGGSSYEQYF. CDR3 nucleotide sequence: TGTGCCAGCAGCTTATCCTGGGGCGGGAGCTCCTACGAGCAGTACTTC.

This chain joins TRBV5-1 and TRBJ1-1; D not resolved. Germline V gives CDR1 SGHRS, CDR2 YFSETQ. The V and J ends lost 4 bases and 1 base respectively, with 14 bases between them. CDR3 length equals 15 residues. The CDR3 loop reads CASSRREGGNTEAFF. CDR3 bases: TGCGCCAGCAGCCGGAGGGAAGGTGGGAACACTGAAGCTTTCTTT.

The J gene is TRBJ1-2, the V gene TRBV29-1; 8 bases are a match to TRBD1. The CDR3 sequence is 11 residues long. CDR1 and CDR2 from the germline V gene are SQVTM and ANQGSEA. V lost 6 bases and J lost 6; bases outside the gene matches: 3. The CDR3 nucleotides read TGCAGCGTCAGGGGGCAGGATGGCTACACCTTC. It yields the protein CSVRGQDGYTF.

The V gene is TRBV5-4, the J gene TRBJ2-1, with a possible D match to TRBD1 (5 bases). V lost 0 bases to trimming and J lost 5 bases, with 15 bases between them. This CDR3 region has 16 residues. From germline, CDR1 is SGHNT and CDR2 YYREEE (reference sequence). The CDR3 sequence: CASSLEPPDTHNEQFF. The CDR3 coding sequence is TGTGCCAGCAGCTTGGAACCCCCGGACACACACAATGAGCAGTTCTTC.

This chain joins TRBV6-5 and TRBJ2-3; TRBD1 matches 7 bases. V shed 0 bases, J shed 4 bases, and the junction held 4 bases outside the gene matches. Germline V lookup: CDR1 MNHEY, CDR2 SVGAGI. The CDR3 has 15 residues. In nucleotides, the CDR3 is TGTGCCAGCAGTTACTCGACAGGGTCAGCAGATACGCAGTATTTT. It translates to CASSYSTGSADTQYF.

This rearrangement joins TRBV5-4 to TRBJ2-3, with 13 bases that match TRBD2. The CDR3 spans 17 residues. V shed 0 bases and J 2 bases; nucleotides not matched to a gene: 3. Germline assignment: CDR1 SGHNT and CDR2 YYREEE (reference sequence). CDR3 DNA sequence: TGTGCCAGCAGCTTGGGACTAGCGGGAGGTTTCACAGATACGCAGTATTTT. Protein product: CASSLGLAGGFTDTQYF.

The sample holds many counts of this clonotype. The CDR3 reads CATSDPAGGLSSYNEQFF. The CDR3 region has the DNA TGTGCCACCAGTGATCCCGCGGGGGGGTTAAGCTCCTACAATGAGCAGTTCTTC. The rearrangement uses TRBV24-1 and TRBJ2-1; 9 positions match TRBD2. The CDR3 covers 18 residues. V lost 3 bases and J lost 0; bases outside the gene matches: 8. Germline V CDR1 and CDR2: KGHDR, SFDVKD.

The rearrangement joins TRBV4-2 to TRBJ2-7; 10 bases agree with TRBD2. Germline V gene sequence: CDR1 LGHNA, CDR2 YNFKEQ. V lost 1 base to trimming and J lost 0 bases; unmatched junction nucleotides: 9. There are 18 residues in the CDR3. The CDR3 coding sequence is TGTGCCAGCAGCCAAGTCGGAGCGGGAGGGTTACTCTCCTACGAGCAGTACTTC. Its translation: CASSQVGAGGLLSYEQYF.

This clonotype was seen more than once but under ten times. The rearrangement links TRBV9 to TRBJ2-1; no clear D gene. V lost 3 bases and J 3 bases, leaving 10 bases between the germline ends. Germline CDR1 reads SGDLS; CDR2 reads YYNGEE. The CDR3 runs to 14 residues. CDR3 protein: CASSAAGYYNEQFF. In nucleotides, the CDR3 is TGTGCCAGCAGCGCCGCAGGCTACTACAATGAGCAGTTCTTC.

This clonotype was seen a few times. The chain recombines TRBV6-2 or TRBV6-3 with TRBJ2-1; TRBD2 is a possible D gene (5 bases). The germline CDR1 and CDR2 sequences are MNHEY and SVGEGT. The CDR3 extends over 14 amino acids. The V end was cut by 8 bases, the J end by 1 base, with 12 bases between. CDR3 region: CASAGLASYNEQFF. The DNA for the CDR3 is TGTGCCAGCGCGGGTTTAGCGTCCTACAATGAGCAGTTCTTC.

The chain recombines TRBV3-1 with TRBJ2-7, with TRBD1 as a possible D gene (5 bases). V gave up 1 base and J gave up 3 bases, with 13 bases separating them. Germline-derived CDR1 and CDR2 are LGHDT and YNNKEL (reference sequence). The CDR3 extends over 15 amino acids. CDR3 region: CASSQVRRGYYEQYF. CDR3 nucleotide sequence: TGTGCCAGCAGCCAAGTTCGTAGGGGATACTACGAGCAGTACTTC.

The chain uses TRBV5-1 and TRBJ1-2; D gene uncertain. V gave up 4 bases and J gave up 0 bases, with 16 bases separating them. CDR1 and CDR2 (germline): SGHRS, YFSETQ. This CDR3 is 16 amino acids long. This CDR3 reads CASSPEAIPSNYGYTF. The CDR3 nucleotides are TGCGCCAGCAGCCCGGAAGCTATCCCATCTAACTATGGCTACACCTTC.

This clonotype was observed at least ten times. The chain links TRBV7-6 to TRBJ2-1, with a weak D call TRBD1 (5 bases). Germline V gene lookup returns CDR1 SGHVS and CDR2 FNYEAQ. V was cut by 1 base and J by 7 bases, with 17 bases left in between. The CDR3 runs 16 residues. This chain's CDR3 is CASSLGGRVPLNEQFF. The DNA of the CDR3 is TGTGCCAGCAGCTTAGGTGGCAGGGTCCCTTTAAATGAGCAGTTCTTC.

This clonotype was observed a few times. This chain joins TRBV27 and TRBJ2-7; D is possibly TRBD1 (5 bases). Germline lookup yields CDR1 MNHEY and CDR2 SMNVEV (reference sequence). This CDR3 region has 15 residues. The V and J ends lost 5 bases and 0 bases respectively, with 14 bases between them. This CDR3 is CASSPLGRTSYEQYF. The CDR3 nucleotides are TGTGCCAGCAGTCCCTTGGGGCGGACCTCCTACGAGCAGTACTTC.

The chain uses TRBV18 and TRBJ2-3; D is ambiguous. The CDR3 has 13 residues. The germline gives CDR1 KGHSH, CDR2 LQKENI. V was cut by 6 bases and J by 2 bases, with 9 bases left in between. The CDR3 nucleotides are TGTGCCAGCTCTCGGGCCCTCACAGATACGCAGTATTTT. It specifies CASSRALTDTQYF.

In DNA, the CDR3 is TGTGCCAGCAGCCAAGGGGGAGGGGATACGCAGTATTTT. This translates into CASSQGGGDTQYF. The chain joins TRBV7-2 to TRBJ2-3, with a weak D call TRBD2 (7 bases). Germline assignment: CDR1 SGHTA and CDR2 FQGNSA. The V gene lost 5 bases and the J gene lost 6 bases, with 12 bases spanning the gap. This CDR3 region has 13 residues.

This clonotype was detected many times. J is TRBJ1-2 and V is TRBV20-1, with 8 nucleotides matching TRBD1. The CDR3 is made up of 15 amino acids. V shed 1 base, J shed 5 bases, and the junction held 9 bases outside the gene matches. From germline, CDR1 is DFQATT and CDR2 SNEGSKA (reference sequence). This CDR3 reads CSARVEDRVGYGYTF. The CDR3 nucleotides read TGCAGTGCTAGAGTAGAGGACAGGGTTGGATATGGCTACACCTTC.

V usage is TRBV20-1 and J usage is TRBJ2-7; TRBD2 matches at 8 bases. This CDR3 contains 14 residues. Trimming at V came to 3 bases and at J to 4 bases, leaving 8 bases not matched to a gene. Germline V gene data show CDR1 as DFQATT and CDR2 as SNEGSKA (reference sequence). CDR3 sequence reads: CSASLKRERYEQYF. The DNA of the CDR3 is TGCAGTGCTAGTTTAAAGCGGGAGAGATACGAGCAGTACTTC.

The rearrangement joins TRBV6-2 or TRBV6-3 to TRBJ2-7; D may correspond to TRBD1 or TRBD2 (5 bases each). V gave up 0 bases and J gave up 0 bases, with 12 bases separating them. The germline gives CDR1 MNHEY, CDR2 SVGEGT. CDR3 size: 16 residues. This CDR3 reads CASSYSKGTYSYEQYF. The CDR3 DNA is TGTGCCAGCAGTTACTCGAAAGGGACCTACTCCTACGAGCAGTACTTC.

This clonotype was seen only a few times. CDR3 bases: TGCGCCAGCAGCTTGACAGCGGGGGAAGAGACCCAGTACTTC. This sequence encodes CASSLTAGEETQYF. The chain carries TRBV5-1 and TRBJ2-5, with 8 bases lining up with TRBD2. CDR3 length equals 14 residues. V trimming: 1 base; J trimming: 3 bases; junction bases outside the gene matches: 2. The V gene's germline CDR1 is SGHRS and CDR2 YFSETQ.

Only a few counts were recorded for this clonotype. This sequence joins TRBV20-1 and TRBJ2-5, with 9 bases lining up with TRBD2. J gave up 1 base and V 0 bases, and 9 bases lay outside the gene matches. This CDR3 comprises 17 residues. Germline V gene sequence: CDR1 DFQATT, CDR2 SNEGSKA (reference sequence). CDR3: CSARDLLTSGSQETQYF. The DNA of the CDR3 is TGCAGTGCTAGAGATCTTCTGACTAGCGGAAGCCAAGAGACCCAGTACTTC.

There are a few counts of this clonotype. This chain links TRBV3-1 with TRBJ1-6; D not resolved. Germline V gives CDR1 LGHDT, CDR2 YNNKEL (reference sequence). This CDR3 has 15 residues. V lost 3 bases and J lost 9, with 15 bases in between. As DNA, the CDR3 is TGTGCCAGCAGCCATCGGAACGGAGGATTTTCACCCCTCCACTTT. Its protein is CASSHRNGGFSPLHF.

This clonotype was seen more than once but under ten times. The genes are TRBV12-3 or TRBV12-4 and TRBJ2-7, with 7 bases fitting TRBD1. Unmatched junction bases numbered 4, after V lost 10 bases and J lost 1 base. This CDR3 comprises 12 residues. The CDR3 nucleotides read TGTGCCATCAAGACAGGGTCCTACGAGCAGTACTTC. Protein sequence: CAIKTGSYEQYF.

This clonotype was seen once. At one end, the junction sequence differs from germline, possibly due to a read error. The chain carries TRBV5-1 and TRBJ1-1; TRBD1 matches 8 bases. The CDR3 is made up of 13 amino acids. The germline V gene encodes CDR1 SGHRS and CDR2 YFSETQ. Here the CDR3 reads CSSSFDGQGQAFF. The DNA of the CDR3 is TGCTCCAGCAGCTTCGACGGACAGGGACAAGCTTTCTTT.

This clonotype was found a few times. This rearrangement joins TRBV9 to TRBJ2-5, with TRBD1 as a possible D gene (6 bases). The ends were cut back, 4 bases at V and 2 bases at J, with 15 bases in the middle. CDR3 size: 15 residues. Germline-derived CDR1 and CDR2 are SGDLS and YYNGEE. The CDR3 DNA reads TGTGCCAGCAGCTACATTCAGGGGTGGCAAGAGACCCAGTACTTC. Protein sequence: CASSYIQGWQETQYF.

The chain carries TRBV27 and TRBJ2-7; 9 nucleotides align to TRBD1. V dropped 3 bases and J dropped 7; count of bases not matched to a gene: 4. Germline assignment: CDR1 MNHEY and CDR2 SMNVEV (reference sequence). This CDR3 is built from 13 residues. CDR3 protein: CASSFPTGGEQYF. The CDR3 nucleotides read TGTGCCAGCAGTTTTCCGACAGGGGGGGAGCAGTACTTC.